Below are 28 T cell receptor beta chains sequenced from a single sample in a study of T cells in narcolepsy (dated by TCRdb to between 2017 and 2018). Library preparation employed the immunoSEQ multiplex PCR assay. TCRdb mirrors the immuneACCESS table, restricted to in-frame sequences. Some clones are absent from its copies; in checked studies, under half trace to an unresolved V gene, and the reason for the others is unknown. Present in this sample are about 29,000 clones, over 75% of which were seen just once. Approximately 0.9% of the sample is taken by the ten largest. Sequenced input: memory (CD45RA-) CD4+ T cells from blood. The cell subset or site label here, explained by the study, means: memory T cells sorted ex vivo from peripheral blood. These receptors were collected from a human donor in good health.

Here the CDR3 reads CASSFRDSPLHF. CDR3 DNA: TGTGCCAGCAGTTTCCGAGATTCACCCCTCCACTTT. This chain connects TRBV27 to TRBJ1-6; D unresolved. Germline loops: CDR1 MNHEY, CDR2 SMNVEV (reference sequence). There are 12 residues in the CDR3. V was shortened by 3 bases and J by 8 bases, with 5 bases between the two germline ends.

This chain uses TRBV30 with TRBJ1-5; D not certain. The V end lost 3 bases, the J end lost 0 bases, and 6 bases lay between the germline ends. The V gene's germline CDR1 is GTSNPN and CDR2 SVGIG (reference sequence). The length of the CDR3 is 13 residues. In DNA, the CDR3 is TGTGCCTGGAGCGTAGATAGCAATCAGCCCCAGCATTTT. Amino acids: CAWSVDSNQPQHF.

The chain joins TRBV6-1 to TRBJ1-2, with a weak D call TRBD1 (6 bases). Trimming pared 2 bases from V and 8 bases from J, leaving 12 bases between. Germline values: CDR1 MNHNS, CDR2 SASEGT. There are 13 residues in the CDR3. Here the CDR3 DNA reads TGTGCCAGCAGTGAACAGGGGCCCCGGGGCTACACCTTC. Protein sequence: CASSEQGPRGYTF.

This clone appeared a few times. The same CDR3 is also encoded by other DNA sequences in this sample. V is TRBV4-1 and J is TRBJ1-2; D not certain. This CDR3 contains 13 residues. V was clipped by 3 bases and J by 2 bases, with 7 bases between them. Germline CDR1 reads MGHRA; CDR2 reads YSYEKL. CDR3 sequence reads: CASSQDGNYGYTF. The CDR3, as DNA: TGCGCCAGCAGCCAGGACGGGAACTATGGCTACACCTTC.

The count of this clone is one. V and J are TRBV10-3 and TRBJ2-1; TRBD2 agrees at 9 bases. V shed 1 base and J 4 bases; nucleotides not matched to a gene: 8. The CDR3 length is 17 residues. The germline CDR1 and CDR2 sequences are ENHRY and SYGVKD. The CDR3 DNA is TGTGCCATCAGTGAGTTAGGTAGCGGGAGTAGATACAATGAGCAGTTCTTC. The encoded protein is CAISELGSGSRYNEQFF.

The genes are TRBV5-1 and TRBJ2-3; D not resolved. Trimming removed 4 bases from V and 0 bases from J, with 9 bases in between. The CDR3 is 14 amino acids. Germline V CDR1 and CDR2: SGHRS, YFSETQ. The CDR3 coding sequence is TGCGCCAGCAGCGTCGTCGGAAGCACAGATACGCAGTATTTT. It is translated as CASSVVGSTDTQYF.

J is TRBJ2-7 and V is TRBV6-5; 12 bases line up with TRBD2. V lost 2 bases and J lost 4; bases outside the gene matches: 6. This CDR3 region has 16 residues. From germline, CDR1 is MNHEY and CDR2 SVGAGI. The CDR3 is CASSYRLAGGLYEQYF. The CDR3 nucleotides are TGTGCCAGCAGTTACCGGCTAGCGGGAGGGTTATACGAGCAGTACTTC.

The rearrangement joins TRBV29-1 to TRBJ1-2; maybe TRBD1 (5 bases). V was clipped by 4 bases and J by 1 base, with 10 bases between them. The CDR3 runs 13 residues. CDR1 is SQVTM, CDR2 ANQGSEA, per germline. The DNA for the CDR3 is TGCAGCGTTGGTGAGGGGAATAACTATGGCTACACCTTC. Protein product: CSVGEGNNYGYTF.

V usage is TRBV5-1 and J usage is TRBJ1-1; 11 positions agree with TRBD1. The germline CDR1 and CDR2 sequences are SGHRS and YFSETQ. The CDR3 runs 14 residues. J was trimmed by 4 bases and V by 4 bases; bases with no gene match: 3. The CDR3 region has the DNA TGCGCCAGCAGCACGGACAGGGGGCCCACTGAAGCTTTCTTT. This gives the protein CASSTDRGPTEAFF.

The V gene is TRBV16, the J gene TRBJ2-3; D call uncertain. V gave up 0 bases and J gave up 6 bases, with 4 bases separating them. The CDR3 totals 12 residues. Germline V gene sequence: CDR1 KGHSY, CDR2 FQNENV. The CDR3 bases are TGTGCCAGCAGCCAATCAGGGGATACGCAGTATTTT. Encoded protein: CASSQSGDTQYF. The full variable domain, in which reference TRBV16 and TRBJ2-3 provide the parts outside the CDR3, is GEEVAQTPKHLVRGEGQKAKLYCAPIKGHSYVFWYQQVLKNEFKFLISFQNENVFDETGMPKERFSAKCLPNSPCSLEIQATKLEDSAVYFCASSQSGDTQYFGPGTRLTVL.

This CDR3 is CASSLTGPGNNEQFF. CDR3 DNA: TGTGCCAGCAGTTTGACAGGGCCGGGGAACAATGAGCAGTTCTTC. This rearrangement joins TRBV6-5 to TRBJ2-1; 7 bases match TRBD1. Trimming removed 4 bases from V and 5 bases from J; junction bases left unmatched: 8. This CDR3 is built from 15 residues. Germline V gene lookup returns CDR1 MNHEY and CDR2 SVGAGI.

The rearrangement links TRBV28 to TRBJ1-5; the match to TRBD1 covers 7 bases. Trimming cost V 8 bases and J 3 bases; bases outside gene matches: 4. Germline values: CDR1 MDHEN, CDR2 SYDVKM. The CDR3 is 13 residues long. In DNA form, the CDR3 reads TGTGCCAGCCAGGGGACAGTCAATCAGCCCCAGCATTTT. It specifies CASQGTVNQPQHF.

The chain carries TRBV5-6 and TRBJ1-2; D is perhaps TRBD1 (6 bases). There are 14 residues in the CDR3. Germline values: CDR1 SGHDT, CDR2 YYEEEE. V lost 4 bases and J 5 bases, leaving 15 bases between the germline ends. Here the CDR3 DNA reads TGTGCCAGCAGCCTATACAGGGTACGATATGGCTACACCTTC. Its protein product is CASSLYRVRYGYTF.

This chain connects TRBV29-1 to TRBJ2-1, with a possible D match to TRBD1 (6 bases). V was pared by 5 bases and J by 7 bases, with 15 bases between. Germline V gene sequence: CDR1 SQVTM, CDR2 ANQGSEA. CDR3 length: 13 residues. The CDR3 is CSVSYREPNEQFF. CDR3 bases: TGCAGCGTTTCCTACAGGGAACCAAATGAGCAGTTCTTC.

The chain is built from TRBV9 and TRBJ1-1, with D perhaps TRBD1 (5 bases). V lost 4 bases, J lost 4 bases, and 14 bases lay in between. Germline-derived CDR1 and CDR2 are SGDLS and YYNGEE. The CDR3 spans 14 residues. As DNA, the CDR3 is TGTGCCAGCAGCCAGACTCAGGGTGGCACTGAAGCTTTCTTT. Encoded protein: CASSQTQGGTEAFF.

V gene TRBV19 combines with J gene TRBJ2-3; 11 bases agree with TRBD2. The CDR3 length is 15 residues. CDR1 LNHDA and CDR2 SQIVND come from the germline V gene (reference sequence). The ends lost 7 bases at V and 3 bases at J; junction bases unmatched: 6. The CDR3 protein is CASTLTSGTTDTQYF. CDR3 bases: TGTGCCAGTACCCTGACTAGCGGGACTACAGATACGCAGTATTTT.

The chain combines TRBV15 with TRBJ1-6, with 7 bases aligning to TRBD1. V was clipped by 1 base and J by 3 bases; unmatched bases: 3. This CDR3 is built from 16 residues. Germline V gene sequence: CDR1 LNHNV, CDR2 YYDKDF (reference sequence). CDR3 bases: TGTGCCACCAGCAGAGTTACAGGGGTCTATAATTCACCCCTCCACTTT. This codes for CATSRVTGVYNSPLHF.

The gene calls are TRBV2 and TRBJ2-1, with D possibly TRBD2 on 5 matching bases. The germline V and J ends were trimmed by 5 bases and 0 bases, with 14 bases remaining between them. The germline CDR1 and CDR2 sequences are SNHLY and FYNNEI. The CDR3 runs 16 residues. This chain's CDR3 is CASSSQAGGSYNEQFF. Written as DNA, the CDR3 is TGTGCCAGCAGTTCCCAGGCGGGCGGCTCCTACAATGAGCAGTTCTTC.

The chain is built from TRBV18 and TRBJ2-5, with 10 bases aligning to TRBD1. The CDR3 consists of 15 residues. V shed 4 bases and J 9 bases; nucleotides not matched to a gene: 11. From germline, CDR1 is KGHSH and CDR2 LQKENI. The CDR3 spells CASSHRQGASDAQYF. DNA of the CDR3: TGTGCCAGCTCACATAGACAGGGGGCATCGGACGCCCAGTACTTC.

The genes are TRBV5-1 and TRBJ1-4; 11 nucleotides agree with TRBD1. The CDR3 consists of 16 residues. The ends lost 4 bases at V and 1 base at J; junction bases unmatched: 3. Germline CDR1 and CDR2: SGHRS and YFSETQ. Here the CDR3 reads CASSMGQGVTNEKLFF. In DNA form, the CDR3 reads TGCGCCAGCAGCATGGGACAGGGGGTAACTAATGAAAAACTGTTTTTT.

J is TRBJ1-1 and V is TRBV7-3, with TRBD1 matching 8 bases. The CDR3 sequence is 18 residues long. CDR1 and CDR2 (germline): SGHTA, FQGTGA. The V and J ends lost 2 bases and 3 bases, in that order; junction bases with no gene match: 14. CDR3 DNA sequence: TGTGCCAGCAGCTTACGCCGTCCGGGACAGGTCTCACACACTGAAGCTTTCTTT. Residues: CASSLRRPGQVSHTEAFF.

This chain links TRBV11-3 with TRBJ2-2; 7 bases are a match to TRBD1. This CDR3 comprises 16 residues. Unmatched junction bases numbered 6, after V lost 1 base and J lost 4 bases. CDR1 SGHNT and CDR2 YENEEA come from the germline V gene. CDR3 nucleotide sequence: TGTGCCAGCAGCTTAGGACAGGGATTAGGCACCGGGGAGCTGTTTTTT. It is translated as CASSLGQGLGTGELFF.

The rearrangement joins TRBV18 to TRBJ2-1; a possible D gene is TRBD1 (6 bases). Per germline, CDR1 KGHSH and CDR2 LQKENI. V gave up 6 bases and J gave up 9 bases, with 15 bases separating them. This CDR3 comprises 13 residues. CDR3 sequence (DNA): TGTGCCAGCTCGCCTCAAATAGGGGGTGAGCAGTTCTTC. This encodes CASSPQIGGEQFF. Supplemented by reference TRBV18 and TRBJ2-1, the full variable domain reads NAGVMQNPRHLVRRRGQEARLRCSPMKGHSHVYWYRQLPEEGLKFMVYLQKENIIDESGMPKERFSAEFPKEGPSILRIQQVVRGDSAAYFCASSPQIGGEQFFGPGTRLTVL.

The genes are TRBV7-9 and TRBJ2-6; D is undetermined. The CDR3 loop spans 15 amino acids. V lost 0 bases to trimming and J lost 2 bases, with 5 bases between them. Germline assignment: CDR1 SEHNR and CDR2 FQNEAQ (reference sequence). The CDR3 sequence: CASSLAGAGANVLTF. As DNA, the CDR3 is TGTGCCAGCAGCTTAGCCGGAGCTGGGGCCAACGTCCTGACTTTC. Filled out from reference TRBV7-9 and TRBJ2-6, the complete variable domain reads DTGVSQNPRHKITKRGQNVTFRCDPISEHNRLYWYRQTLGQGPEFLTYFQNEAQLEKSRLLSDRFSAERPKGSFSTLEIQRTEQGDSAMYLCASSLAGAGANVLTFGAGSRLTVL.

J is TRBJ1-3 and V is TRBV5-6; possible D gene TRBD1, 5 bases. V was cut by 4 bases and J by 0 bases, with 14 bases left in between. CDR1 SGHDT and CDR2 YYEEEE come from the germline V gene. The CDR3 is 16 residues long. CDR3 coding DNA: TGTGCCAGCAGCCGTAGGGACCTACTCTCTGGAAACACCATATATTTT. Its protein is CASSRRDLLSGNTIYF.

The rearrangement uses TRBV28 and TRBJ1-6; TRBD1 matches 10 bases. The CDR3 covers 15 residues. The V segment lost 6 bases and the J segment 10 bases; nucleotides outside the gene matches: 9. Per germline, CDR1 MDHEN and CDR2 SYDVKM. CDR3: CASSSLGTGVSPLHF. Here the CDR3 DNA reads TGTGCCAGCAGCTCTCTCGGGACAGGGGTATCACCCCTCCACTTT.

The rearrangement links TRBV19 to TRBJ1-2, with 9 positions matching TRBD1. CDR1 and CDR2 from the germline V gene are LNHDA and SQIVND (reference sequence). The CDR3 is made up of 17 amino acids. J was trimmed by 6 bases and V by 5 bases; bases with no gene match: 16. The chain's CDR3 is CASSQRQGDPVIDGYTF. In DNA, the CDR3 is TGTGCCAGTAGTCAAAGACAGGGGGATCCTGTTATCGATGGCTACACCTTC.

The chain recombines TRBV6-1 with TRBJ1-2; the D is unclear. The CDR3 sequence is 14 residues long. Trimming left V 7 bases short and J 8 bases short, with 20 bases between. CDR1 MNHNS and CDR2 SASEGT come from the germline V gene. CDR3 sequence: CASTPRAALEGYTF. CDR3 coding DNA: TGTGCCAGCACTCCACGGGCCGCCCTCGAAGGCTACACCTTC.